A single sample is the source of the 7 T cell receptor beta chains below, sequenced in a study of cytomegalovirus exposure and HLA in healthy donors. Primers for the PCR totalled 60 Vbeta and 13 Jbeta. The assay was immunoSEQ multiplex PCR, and TCRdb's table has in-frame clones only and misses some. Among approximately 190,000 clones listed, roughly 80% were seen once. The specimen was PBMCs. The receptors were sampled from a woman between 18 and 29 years old in good health and CMV-seronegative.

The J gene is TRBJ2-1, the V gene TRBV6-4, with unresolved D. CDR1 MRHNA and CDR2 SNTAGT come from the germline V gene. V lost 2 bases to trimming and J lost 4 bases, with 12 bases between them. The CDR3 loop spans 15 amino acids. The CDR3 spells CASSDLVGTYNEQFF. CDR3 coding DNA: TGTGCCAGCAGTGACCTAGTCGGAACTTACAATGAGCAGTTCTTC.

The chain is built from TRBV18 and TRBJ1-4; possible D gene TRBD1, 5 bases. The CDR3 is 14 amino acids. V lost 6 bases, J lost 4 bases, and 12 bases lay in between. Per germline, CDR1 KGHSH and CDR2 LQKENI. The CDR3, as DNA: TGTGCCAGCTCTTGGGGCCTCCATAATGAAAAACTGTTTTTT. Translating it yields CASSWGLHNEKLFF.

This chain connects TRBV2 to TRBJ2-5; TRBD2 is a possible D gene (6 bases). The ends were cut back, 4 bases at V and 5 bases at J, with 20 bases in the middle. This CDR3 region has 16 residues. In germline, CDR1 is SNHLY, CDR2 FYNNEI. The CDR3 nucleotides read TGTGCCAGCAGTGGTGGTTGGGGGACTCGAGGGGAGACCCAGTACTTC. Its protein product is CASSGGWGTRGETQYF.

The chain uses TRBV27 and TRBJ2-5, with 7 bases that match TRBD2. Losses at the gene ends were 5 bases for V and 3 bases for J; bases not matched to a gene: 9. Per the germline V gene, CDR1 is MNHEY and CDR2 is SMNVEV (reference sequence). The CDR3 totals 15 residues. CDR3 sequence: CASSVAGTTKETQYF. The DNA of the CDR3 is TGTGCCAGCAGTGTCGCCGGGACTACCAAAGAGACCCAGTACTTC.

The chain couples TRBV6-5 to TRBJ1-2; the match to TRBD1 covers 7 bases. V was clipped by 2 bases and J by 6 bases; unmatched bases: 9. This CDR3 is built from 15 residues. Germline V CDR1 and CDR2: MNHEY, SVGAGI. The CDR3 here is CASSYGAKTGNGYTF. The CDR3, as DNA: TGTGCCAGCAGTTACGGAGCTAAGACAGGGAATGGCTACACCTTC.

CDR3: CASSIKGAGNEQFF. The CDR3 region has the DNA TGTGCCAGTAGTATTAAGGGGGCTGGCAATGAGCAGTTCTTC. J is TRBJ2-1 and V is TRBV19; 7 nucleotides match TRBD1. Germline V gives CDR1 LNHDA, CDR2 SQIVND (reference sequence). The CDR3 is made up of 14 amino acids. J was trimmed by 6 bases and V by 3 bases; bases with no gene match: 5.

The genes are TRBV30 and TRBJ1-5, with 12 bases lining up with TRBD1. From germline, CDR1 is GTSNPN and CDR2 SVGIG (reference sequence). This CDR3 contains 13 residues. The V and J ends lost 7 bases and 6 bases, in that order; junction bases with no gene match: 4. CDR3 DNA sequence: TGTGCCTTGGGACAGGGGGCGGGTCAGCCCCAGCATTTT. This codes for CALGQGAGQPQHF.